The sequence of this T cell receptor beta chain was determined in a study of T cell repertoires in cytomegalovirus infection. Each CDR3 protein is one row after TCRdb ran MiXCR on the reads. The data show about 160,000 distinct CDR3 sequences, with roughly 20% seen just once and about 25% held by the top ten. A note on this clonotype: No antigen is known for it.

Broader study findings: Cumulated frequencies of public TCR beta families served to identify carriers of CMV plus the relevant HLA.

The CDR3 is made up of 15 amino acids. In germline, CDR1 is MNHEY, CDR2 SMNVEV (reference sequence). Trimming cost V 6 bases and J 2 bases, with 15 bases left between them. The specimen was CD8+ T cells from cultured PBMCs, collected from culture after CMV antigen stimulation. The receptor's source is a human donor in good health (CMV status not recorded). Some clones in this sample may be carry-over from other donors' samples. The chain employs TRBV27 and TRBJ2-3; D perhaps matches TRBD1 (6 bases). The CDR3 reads CASRKTGPHTDTQYF. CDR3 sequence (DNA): TGTGCCAGCAGGAAAACAGGGCCTCACACAGATACGCAGTATTTT.